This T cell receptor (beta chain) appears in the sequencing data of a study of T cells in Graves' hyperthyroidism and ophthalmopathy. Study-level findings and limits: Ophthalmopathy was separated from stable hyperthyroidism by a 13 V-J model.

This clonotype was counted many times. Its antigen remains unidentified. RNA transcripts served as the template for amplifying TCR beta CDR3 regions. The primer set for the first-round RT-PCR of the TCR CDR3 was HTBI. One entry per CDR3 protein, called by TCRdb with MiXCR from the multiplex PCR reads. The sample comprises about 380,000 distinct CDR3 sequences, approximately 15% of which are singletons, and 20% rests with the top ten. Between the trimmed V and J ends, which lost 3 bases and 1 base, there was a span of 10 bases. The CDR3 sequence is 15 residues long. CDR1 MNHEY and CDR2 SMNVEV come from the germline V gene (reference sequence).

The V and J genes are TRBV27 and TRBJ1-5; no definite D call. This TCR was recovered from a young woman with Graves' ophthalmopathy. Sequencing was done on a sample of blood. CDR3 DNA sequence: TGTGCCAGCAGTTTCGCAGGACGCAGCAATCAGCCCCAGCATTTT. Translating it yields CASSFAGRSNQPQHF.